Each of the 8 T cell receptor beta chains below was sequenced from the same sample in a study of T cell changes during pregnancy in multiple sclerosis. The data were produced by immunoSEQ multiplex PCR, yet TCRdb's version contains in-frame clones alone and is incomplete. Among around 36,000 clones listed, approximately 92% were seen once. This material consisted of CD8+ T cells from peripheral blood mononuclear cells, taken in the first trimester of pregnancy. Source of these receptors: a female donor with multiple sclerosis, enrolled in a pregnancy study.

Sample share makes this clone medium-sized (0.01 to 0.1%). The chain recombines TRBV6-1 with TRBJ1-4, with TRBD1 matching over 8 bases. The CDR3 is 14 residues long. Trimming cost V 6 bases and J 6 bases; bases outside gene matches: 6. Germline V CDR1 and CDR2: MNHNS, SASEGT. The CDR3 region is CASRPGQEYEKLFF. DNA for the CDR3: TGTGCCAGCAGACCGGGACAGGAGTATGAAAAACTGTTTTTT.

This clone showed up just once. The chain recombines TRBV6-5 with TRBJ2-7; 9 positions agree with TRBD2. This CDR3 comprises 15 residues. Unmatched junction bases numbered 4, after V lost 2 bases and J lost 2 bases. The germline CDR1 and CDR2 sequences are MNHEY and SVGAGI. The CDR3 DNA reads TGTGCCAGCAGTTACACGGCTAGCGGGGCCTACGAGCAGTACTTC. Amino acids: CASSYTASGAYEQYF.

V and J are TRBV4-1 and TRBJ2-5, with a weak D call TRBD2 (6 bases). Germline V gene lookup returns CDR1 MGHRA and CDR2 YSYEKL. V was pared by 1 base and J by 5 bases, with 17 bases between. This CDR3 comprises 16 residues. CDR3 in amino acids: CASSQGTNDPGETQYF. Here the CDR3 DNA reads TGCGCCAGCAGCCAAGGGACTAACGACCCAGGGGAGACCCAGTACTTC.

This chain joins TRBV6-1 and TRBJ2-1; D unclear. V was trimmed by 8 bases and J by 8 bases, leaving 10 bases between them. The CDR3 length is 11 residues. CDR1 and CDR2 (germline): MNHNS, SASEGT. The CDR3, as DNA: TGTGCCAGCCACTACGCGGATGAGCAGTTCTTC. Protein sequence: CASHYADEQFF.

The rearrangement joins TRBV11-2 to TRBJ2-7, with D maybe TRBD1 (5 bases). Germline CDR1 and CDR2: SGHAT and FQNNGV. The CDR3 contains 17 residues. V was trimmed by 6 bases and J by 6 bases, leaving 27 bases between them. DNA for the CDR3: TGTGCCAGCAGACGTCCTCCAGGTTGTAAGGGGCGGTGCGAGCAGTACTTC. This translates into CASRRPPGCKGRCEQYF.

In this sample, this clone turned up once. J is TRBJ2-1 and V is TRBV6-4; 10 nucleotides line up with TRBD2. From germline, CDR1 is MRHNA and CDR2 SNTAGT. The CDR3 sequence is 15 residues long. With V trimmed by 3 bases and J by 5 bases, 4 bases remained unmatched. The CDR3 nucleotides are TGTGCCAGCAGTGAAAGCGGGGGGGAAGACAATGAGCAGTTCTTC. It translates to CASSESGGEDNEQFF.

In DNA, the CDR3 is TGTGCCAGCACTCCCAAAAGGGGGTTTTCACCCCTCCACTTT. Protein product: CASTPKRGFSPLHF. The chain joins TRBV27 to TRBJ1-6, with a tentative D call TRBD1 (6 bases). CDR3 length: 14 amino acids. The V gene's germline CDR1 is MNHEY and CDR2 SMNVEV (reference sequence). V shed 7 bases and J shed 9 bases, with 16 bases lying between them.

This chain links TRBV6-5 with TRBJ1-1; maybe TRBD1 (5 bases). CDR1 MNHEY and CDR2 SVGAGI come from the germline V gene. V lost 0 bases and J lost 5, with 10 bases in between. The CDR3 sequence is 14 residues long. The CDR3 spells CASSYSAGWTEAFF. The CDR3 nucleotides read TGTGCCAGCAGTTACTCCGCAGGGTGGACTGAAGCTTTCTTT.